This TCR beta chain was documented in a study of control samples from healthy donors and cancer patients. TCRdb's table, derived via immunoSEQ multiplex PCR, lists solely in-frame clones and lacks some. The profile shows roughly 130,000 clones, roughly 91% of them singletons. Germline CDR1 is GTSNPN and CDR2 is SVGIG (reference sequence). The V end lost 2 bases, the J end lost 1 base, and 14 bases lay between the germline ends. This CDR3 is built from 15 residues. The rearrangement links TRBV30 to TRBJ1-1, with D possibly TRBD1 on 5 matching bases. What was sequenced was PBMCs. The origin of this receptor is a man over 45 with head and neck cancer. CDR3 sequence reads: CAWSSLGGGNTEAFF. CDR3 bases: TGTGCCTGGAGTAGTCTCGGGGGGGGGAACACTGAAGCTTTCTTT.